The clone carrying this T cell receptor beta chain came up many times. Its antigen remains unknown. This CDR3 has 13 residues. The germline gives CDR1 ENHRY, CDR2 SYGVKD. V lost 6 bases and J lost 5, with 8 bases in between. The sample's time point: pre-sensitization, week 0. Treatment: therapeutic diphenylcyclopropenone sensitization with weekly scalp DPC. The study drew its donors from alopecia patients who were 18 to 70 years old and suitable for DPC. The data were obtained in a study of human T cells and chemical hapten exposure. The library gave individual cDNA molecules unique molecular identifiers. In the original processing: Samples had a median of around 92,000 TCRs, ranging roughly 20,000 to 690,600. TCRdb redid the calling of the RACE reads with MiXCR, one entry per CDR3 protein. The V and J calls here are based on TCRdb, not the publication. The sample consists of roughly 80,000 distinct CDR3 sequences, 12% to 15% of them appearing once.

Study findings and constraints: PT1 expanded TCR counts and patch test score were linked, and their correlation was positive.

Sequencing was performed on whole blood, taken in connection with sensitization to the hapten diphenylcyclopropenone (DPC). The chain joins TRBV10-3 to TRBJ1-6; D unresolved. This clonotype originated in a woman aged 45-59 years with alopecia areata. Some clones in this sample may be carry-over from other donors' samples. The CDR3 DNA is TGTGCCATCAGGGACTCAGATAATTCACCCCTCCACTTT. This sequence encodes CAIRDSDNSPLHF.